The next 7 T cell receptor beta chains were all read from a single sample in a study of blood T cell repertoires in COVID-19. TCRdb's copy holds only in-frame clones and misses some; the assay was immunoSEQ multiplex PCR. The table has a few hundred thousand clones, about nine tenths seen once; the top ten hold around 2.2%. Input material: peripheral blood. The receptors were sampled from a woman aged 45-60 years who had recovered from COVID-19.

The rearrangement uses TRBV7-2 and TRBJ1-2; 7 bases agree with TRBD1. With 4 bases clipped from V and 6 bases from J, the junction kept 17 bases outside the gene matches. This CDR3 contains 17 residues. Germline V gene sequence: CDR1 SGHTA, CDR2 FQGNSA. The CDR3 nucleotides read TGTGCCAGCAGCTCCCCATGGTGGGGTGACAGGGTAGATGGCTACACCTTC. As protein: CASSSPWWGDRVDGYTF.

V gene TRBV10-3 combines with J gene TRBJ1-3; D might be TRBD1 (6 bases). Germline lookup yields CDR1 ENHRY and CDR2 SYGVKD. This CDR3 comprises 14 residues. Trimming took 6 bases from V and 4 from J, leaving 13 bases between them. The CDR3, as DNA: TGTGCCATCAGAGAAACAGGGATGGGAAACACCATATATTTT. Translated, it gives CAIRETGMGNTIYF.

The genes are TRBV3-1 (or the pseudogene TRBV3-2) and TRBJ2-7; no firm D call. This CDR3 is 14 amino acids long. CDR1 and CDR2 (germline): LGHDT, YNNKEL (reference sequence). The V gene lost 4 bases and the J gene lost 4 bases, with 14 bases spanning the gap. The CDR3 spells CASSPLKRTYEQYF. The DNA of the CDR3 is TGTGCCAGCAGCCCCCTAAAGAGAACTTACGAGCAGTACTTC.

V gene TRBV21-1 combines with J gene TRBJ1-2; no DNA check was done on the table's D call, TRBD1. TRBV21-1 is a pseudogene segment. The CDR3 consists of 14 residues. CDR3 in DNA: TGTGCCAGCAGCAAAGACCAGGGGGCAGGGGGCTACACCTTC. Translation gives CASSKDQGAGGYTF.

The rearrangement uses TRBV6-5 and TRBJ1-6; 9 bases align to TRBD1. The CDR3 has 14 amino acids. The V and J ends lost 6 bases and 7 bases, in that order; junction bases with no gene match: 4. The V gene's germline CDR1 is MNHEY and CDR2 SVGAGI. As DNA, the CDR3 is TGTGCCAGCAGAGGGACAGGGAAAAATTCACCCCTCCACTTT. Translating gives CASRGTGKNSPLHF.

This chain links TRBV3-1 (or the pseudogene TRBV3-2) with TRBJ2-7, with 7 bases fitting TRBD1. Germline-derived CDR1 and CDR2 are LGHDT and YNNKEL (reference sequence). The CDR3 extends over 15 amino acids. V lost 2 bases to trimming and J lost 1 base; unmatched junction nucleotides: 5. CDR3 DNA: TGTGCCAGCAGCCAATCGCCGGGACAGTCCTACGAGCAGTACTTC. It yields the protein CASSQSPGQSYEQYF.

This sequence joins TRBV5-1 and TRBJ2-7; 7 nucleotides line up with TRBD2. Germline V gene lookup returns CDR1 SGHRS and CDR2 YFSETQ. J gave up 3 bases and V 4 bases, and 10 bases lay outside the gene matches. The CDR3 consists of 15 residues. This CDR3 is CASSPGGGPLYEQYF. As DNA, the CDR3 is TGCGCCAGCAGCCCGGGGGGTGGACCCCTCTACGAGCAGTACTTC.